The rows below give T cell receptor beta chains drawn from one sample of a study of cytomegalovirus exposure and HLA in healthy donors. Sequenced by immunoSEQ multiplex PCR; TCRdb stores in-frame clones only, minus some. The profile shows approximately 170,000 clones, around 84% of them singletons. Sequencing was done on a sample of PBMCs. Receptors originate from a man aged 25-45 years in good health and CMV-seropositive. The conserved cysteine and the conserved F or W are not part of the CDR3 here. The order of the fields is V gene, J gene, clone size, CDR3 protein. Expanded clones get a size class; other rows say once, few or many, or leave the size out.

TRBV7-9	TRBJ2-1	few	ATSGNNPEQF
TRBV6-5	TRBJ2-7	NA	ASSYFGRGDEQY
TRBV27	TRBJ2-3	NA	ASSFGPGTRLDTQY
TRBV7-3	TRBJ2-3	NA	ASSLFRSSTDTQY
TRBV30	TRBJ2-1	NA	ATTSGRHNEQF
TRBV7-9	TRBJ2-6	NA	ASSLREGPSSGANVLT
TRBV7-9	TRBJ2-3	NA	ASSFDRDGQY
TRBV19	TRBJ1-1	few	ASSMGRAYAF
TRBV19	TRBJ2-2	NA	ASSIDAVRGTGELF
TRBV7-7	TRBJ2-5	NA	ASSPGNREGTQY
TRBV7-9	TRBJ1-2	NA	SSSLGAGATYGYT
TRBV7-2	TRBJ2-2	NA	ASSFSAGAVTGELF
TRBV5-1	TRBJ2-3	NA	ASSLEGTDTQY
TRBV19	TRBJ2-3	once	ASSIQRVTDTQY
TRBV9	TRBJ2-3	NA	ASSVTSGRPTDTQY
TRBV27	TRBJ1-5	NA	ASSTGTENQPQH
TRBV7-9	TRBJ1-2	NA	SSSLGGWGDRSYGYT
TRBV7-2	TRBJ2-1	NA	ASSLGTANEQF
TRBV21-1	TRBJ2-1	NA	ASSNSRGEQF
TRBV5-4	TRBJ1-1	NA	ASSQDRWNTEAF
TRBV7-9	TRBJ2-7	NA	SSSFGGIYEQY
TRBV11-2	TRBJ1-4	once	ASSLDRGELF